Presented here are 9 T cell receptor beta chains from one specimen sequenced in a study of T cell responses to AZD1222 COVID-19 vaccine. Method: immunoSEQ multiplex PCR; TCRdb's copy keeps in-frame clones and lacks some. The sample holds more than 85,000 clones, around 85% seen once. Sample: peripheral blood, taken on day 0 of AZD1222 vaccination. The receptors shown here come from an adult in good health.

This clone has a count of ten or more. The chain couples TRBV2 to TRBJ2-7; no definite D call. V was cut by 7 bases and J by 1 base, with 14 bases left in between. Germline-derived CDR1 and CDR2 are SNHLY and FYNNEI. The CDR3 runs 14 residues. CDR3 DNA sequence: TGTGCCAGCACTACCCGGTCCACATCCTACGAGCAGTACTTC. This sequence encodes CASTTRSTSYEQYF.

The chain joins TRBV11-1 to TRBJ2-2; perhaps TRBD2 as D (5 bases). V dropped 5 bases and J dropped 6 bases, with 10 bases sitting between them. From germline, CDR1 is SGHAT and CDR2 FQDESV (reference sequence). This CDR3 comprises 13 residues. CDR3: CASSRADPGELFF. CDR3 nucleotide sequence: TGTGCCAGCAGCCGAGCGGACCCCGGGGAGCTGTTTTTT.

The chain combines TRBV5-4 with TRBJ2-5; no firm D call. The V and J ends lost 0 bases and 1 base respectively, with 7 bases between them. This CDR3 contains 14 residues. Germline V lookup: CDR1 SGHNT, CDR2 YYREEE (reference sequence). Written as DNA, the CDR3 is TGTGCCAGCAGCTTGGGCCTGGGCCAAGAGACCCAGTACTTC. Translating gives CASSLGLGQETQYF.

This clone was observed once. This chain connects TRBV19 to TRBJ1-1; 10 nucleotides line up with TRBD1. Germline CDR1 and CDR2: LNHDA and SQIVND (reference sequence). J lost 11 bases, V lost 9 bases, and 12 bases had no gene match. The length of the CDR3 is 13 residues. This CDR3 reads CASNFRQGAFAFF. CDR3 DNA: TGTGCCAGCAACTTCCGACAGGGGGCGTTCGCTTTCTTT.

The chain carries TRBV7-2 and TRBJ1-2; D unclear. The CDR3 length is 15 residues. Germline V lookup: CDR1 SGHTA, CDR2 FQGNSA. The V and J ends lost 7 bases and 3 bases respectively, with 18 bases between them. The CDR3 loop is CASTPRWQEHYGYTF. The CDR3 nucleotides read TGTGCCAGCACCCCGCGCTGGCAGGAGCACTATGGCTACACCTTC.

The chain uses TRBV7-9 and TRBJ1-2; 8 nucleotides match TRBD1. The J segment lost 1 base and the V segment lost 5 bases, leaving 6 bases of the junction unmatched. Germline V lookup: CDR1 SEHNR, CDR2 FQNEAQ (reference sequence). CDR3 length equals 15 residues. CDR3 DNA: TGTGCCAGCAGCGGTACAGGGGGAGGTAACTATGGCTACACCTTC. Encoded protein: CASSGTGGGNYGYTF.

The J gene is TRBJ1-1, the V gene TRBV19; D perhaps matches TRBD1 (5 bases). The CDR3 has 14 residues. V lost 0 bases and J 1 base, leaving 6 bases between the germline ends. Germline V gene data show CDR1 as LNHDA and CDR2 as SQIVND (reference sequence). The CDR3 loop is CASSIEGRNTEAFF. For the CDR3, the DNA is TGTGCCAGTAGTATAGAGGGGCGGAACACTGAAGCTTTCTTT.

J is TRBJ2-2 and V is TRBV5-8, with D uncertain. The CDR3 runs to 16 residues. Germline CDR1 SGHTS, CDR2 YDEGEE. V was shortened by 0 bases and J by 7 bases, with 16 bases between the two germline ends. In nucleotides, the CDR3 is TGTGCCAGCAGCTTGGGCGCCCCTTTAAAGATCGGGGAGCTGTTTTTT. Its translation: CASSLGAPLKIGELFF.

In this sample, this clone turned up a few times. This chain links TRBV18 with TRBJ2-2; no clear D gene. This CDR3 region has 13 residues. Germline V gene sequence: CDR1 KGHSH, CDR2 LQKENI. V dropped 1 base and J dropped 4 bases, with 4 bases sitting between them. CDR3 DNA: TGTGCCAGCTCACCACGGAGCACCGGGGAGCTGTTTTTT. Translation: CASSPRSTGELFF. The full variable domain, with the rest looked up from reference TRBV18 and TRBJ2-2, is NAGVMQNPRHLVRRRGQEARLRCSPMKGHSHVYWYRQLPEEGLKFMVYLQKENIIDESGMPKERFSAEFPKEGPSILRIQQVVRGDSAAYFCASSPRSTGELFFGEGSRLTVL.